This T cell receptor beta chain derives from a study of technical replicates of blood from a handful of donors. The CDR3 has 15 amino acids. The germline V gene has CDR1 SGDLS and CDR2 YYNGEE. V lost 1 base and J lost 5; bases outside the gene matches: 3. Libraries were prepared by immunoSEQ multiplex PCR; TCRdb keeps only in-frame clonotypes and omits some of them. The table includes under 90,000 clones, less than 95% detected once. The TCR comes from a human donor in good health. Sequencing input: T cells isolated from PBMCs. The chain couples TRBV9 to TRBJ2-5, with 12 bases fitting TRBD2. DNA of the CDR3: TGTGCCAGCAGCGTAACCGGGACTAGCGGGGAGACCCAGTACTTC. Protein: CASSVTGTSGETQYF.